These T cell receptor beta chains were read from a single sample in a study of blood T cell repertoires in COVID-19. The protocol was immunoSEQ multiplex PCR, while the TCRdb copy is restricted to in-frame clones and leaves out a portion. The sample yields 200,000 to 250,000 clones, 85% to 90% seen once. The sequenced material came from PBMCs or T cells enriched from blood (not recorded which). These receptors were obtained from a woman in her 50s in a cohort exposed to, infected with or recovered from COVID-19 (not recorded which). The CDR3 runs from the conserved cysteine through the conserved F or W. A D gene is named only where the DNA matches it firmly. Where a row states a size, it is once, few, many or the class of an expanded clone; other rows omit it.

clone size: NA
D gene: NA
J gene: TRBJ1-2
V gene: TRBV5-4
CDR3 protein: CASSVTGSTGYTF
CDR3 DNA: TGTGCCAGCAGCGTGACAGGTTCGACTGGCTACACCTTC

clone size: NA
D gene: TRBD1
J gene: TRBJ1-2
V gene: TRBV6-2/TRBV6-3
CDR3 protein: CASSWGTGRTYGYTF
CDR3 DNA: TGTGCCAGCAGTTGGGGGACAGGGAGGACCTATGGCTACACCTTC

clone size: NA
D gene: NA
J gene: TRBJ1-2
V gene: TRBV19
CDR3 protein: CASSMPHDSDGYTF
CDR3 DNA: TGTGCCAGTAGTATGCCCCATGACTCTGATGGCTACACCTTC

clone size: NA
D gene: NA
J gene: TRBJ2-5
V gene: TRBV11-2
CDR3 protein: CASSPLRAGETQYF
CDR3 DNA: TGTGCCAGCAGCCCCCTCCGGGCGGGGGAGACCCAGTACTTC

clone size: few
D gene: NA
J gene: TRBJ1-4
V gene: TRBV11-1
CDR3 protein: CASSLAGRSREKLFF
CDR3 DNA: TGTGCCAGCAGCTTAGCAGGGAGGAGTCGTGAAAAACTGTTTTTT

clone size: few
D gene: TRBD1
J gene: TRBJ1-2
V gene: TRBV18
CDR3 protein: CASSPGQVDLNYGYTF
CDR3 DNA: TGTGCCAGCTCACCGGGACAGGTCGATTTGAACTATGGCTACACCTTC

clone size: once
D gene: TRBD2
J gene: TRBJ2-1
V gene: TRBV5-1
CDR3 protein: CASSLATSPYNEQFF
CDR3 DNA: TGCGCCAGCAGCTTGGCGACTAGCCCATACAATGAGCAGTTCTTC

clone size: NA
D gene: NA
J gene: TRBJ1-2
V gene: TRBV30
CDR3 protein: CAWTGDYYGYTF
CDR3 DNA: TGTGCCTGGACCGGGGACTACTATGGCTACACCTTC

clone size: NA
D gene: NA
J gene: TRBJ1-1
V gene: TRBV18
CDR3 protein: CASSLKAGVNTEAFF
CDR3 DNA: TGTGCCAGCTCACTAAAGGCGGGCGTGAACACTGAAGCTTTCTTT

clone size: NA
D gene: TRBD2
J gene: TRBJ2-3
V gene: TRBV4-2
CDR3 protein: CASSQQARSGGATDTQYF
CDR3 DNA: TGTGCCAGCAGCCAACAGGCCCGTAGCGGGGGGGCCACAGATACGCAGTATTTT

clone size: NA
D gene: NA
J gene: TRBJ2-3
V gene: TRBV5-4
CDR3 protein: CASSLAGETTSTDTQYF
CDR3 DNA: TGTGCCAGCAGCTTGGCGGGGGAGACCACTAGCACAGATACGCAGTATTTT

clone size: NA
D gene: NA
J gene: TRBJ1-2
V gene: TRBV5-1
CDR3 protein: CASSFGPGADYGYTF
CDR3 DNA: TGCGCCAGCAGCTTTGGGCCAGGGGCAGACTATGGCTACACCTTC

clone size: NA
D gene: NA
J gene: TRBJ2-3
V gene: TRBV5-5
CDR3 protein: CASSSRGPIPTDTQYF
CDR3 DNA: TGTGCCAGCAGCTCCCGAGGGCCTATTCCCACAGATACGCAGTATTTT

clone size: NA
D gene: NA
J gene: TRBJ2-7
V gene: TRBV4-1
CDR3 protein: CASSQRRGQEEQYF
CDR3 DNA: TGCGCCAGCAGCCAGAGGAGGGGGCAGGAAGAGCAGTACTTC

clone size: NA
D gene: TRBD1
J gene: TRBJ1-2
V gene: TRBV4-2
CDR3 protein: CASTAGGQGAVGYTF
CDR3 DNA: TGTGCCAGCACCGCTGGTGGACAGGGGGCGGTCGGCTACACCTTC

clone size: NA
D gene: TRBD1
J gene: TRBJ1-5
V gene: TRBV10-2
CDR3 protein: CASRGDRGRSMPQHF
CDR3 DNA: TGCGCCAGCAGAGGGGACAGGGGACGGAGTATGCCCCAGCATTTT

clone size: NA
D gene: TRBD2
J gene: TRBJ2-1
V gene: TRBV18
CDR3 protein: CASSLMVVAGDYNEQFF
CDR3 DNA: TGTGCCAGCTCACTGATGGTGGTAGCGGGGGATTACAATGAGCAGTTCTTC

clone size: NA
D gene: TRBD2
J gene: TRBJ2-1
V gene: TRBV7-9
CDR3 protein: CASSWGLASEQFF
CDR3 DNA: TGTGCCAGCAGCTGGGGACTAGCCAGTGAGCAGTTCTTC

clone size: NA
D gene: TRBD2
J gene: TRBJ2-1
V gene: TRBV19
CDR3 protein: CASSWTSFAFDEQFF
CDR3 DNA: TGTGCCAGTAGTTGGACTAGCTTTGCATTCGATGAGCAGTTCTTC

clone size: NA
D gene: NA
J gene: TRBJ1-1
V gene: TRBV29-1
CDR3 protein: CSAGQLNTEAFF
CDR3 DNA: TGCAGCGCCGGACAGTTAAACACTGAAGCTTTCTTT

clone size: NA
D gene: TRBD1
J gene: TRBJ1-1
V gene: TRBV27
CDR3 protein: CASSLTGPNTEAFF
CDR3 DNA: TGTGCCAGCAGTTTGACAGGGCCCAACACTGAAGCTTTCTTT

clone size: NA
D gene: NA
J gene: TRBJ1-4
V gene: TRBV21-1
CDR3 protein: CASSTRGGLDEKLFF
CDR3 DNA: TGTGCCAGCAGCACAAGGGGAGGGCTTGATGAAAAACTGTTTTTT

clone size: NA
D gene: TRBD1
J gene: TRBJ1-2
V gene: TRBV28
CDR3 protein: CASSRTRQGRGYTF
CDR3 DNA: TGTGCCAGCAGCCGGACCAGACAGGGTCGTGGCTACACCTTC

clone size: NA
D gene: TRBD2
J gene: TRBJ2-3
V gene: TRBV4-3
CDR3 protein: CASSPLAGGTDTQYF
CDR3 DNA: TGCGCCAGCAGCCCACTAGCGGGGGGCACAGATACGCAGTATTTT

clone size: NA
D gene: NA
J gene: TRBJ1-6
V gene: TRBV4-2
CDR3 protein: CASSQAGEGRQPLHF
CDR3 DNA: TGTGCCAGCAGCCAAGCCGGGGAGGGTAGGCAACCCCTCCACTTT

clone size: once
D gene: TRBD1
J gene: TRBJ2-7
V gene: TRBV6-8
CDR3 protein: CASSYSSRDRGSSYEQYF
CDR3 DNA: TGTGCCAGCAGTTACTCGAGTCGGGACAGGGGGTCTTCCTACGAGCAGTACTTC